The TCR beta chain under discussion was sequenced for a study of shared clonotypes between healthy human individuals. In the original processing: ImmunoSEQ yielded junction-only sequences lacking quality scores, so filtering differed. The assay was immunoSEQ multiplex PCR, and TCRdb's table has in-frame clones only and misses some. V, J and clone size derive from that table, while D and trimming were established from the DNA sequence. The repertoire holds roughly 2 million clones, under 97% seen once, with approximately 0.13% in the top ten. The CDR3 sequence is 15 residues long. V gave up 2 bases and J gave up 0 bases, with 8 bases separating them. Germline V lookup: CDR1 MNHEY, CDR2 SVGAGI.

The receptor comes from a man in his late teens or twenties in good health. This sequence joins TRBV6-5 and TRBJ1-3; no firm D call. Sequencing was carried out using naive CD4+ T cells sorted from blood. As for subset: CD45RA+ positively selected. The CDR3 loop reads CASSYGFASGNTIYF. CDR3 nucleotide sequence: TGTGCCAGCAGTTACGGGTTCGCCTCTGGAAACACCATATATTTT.